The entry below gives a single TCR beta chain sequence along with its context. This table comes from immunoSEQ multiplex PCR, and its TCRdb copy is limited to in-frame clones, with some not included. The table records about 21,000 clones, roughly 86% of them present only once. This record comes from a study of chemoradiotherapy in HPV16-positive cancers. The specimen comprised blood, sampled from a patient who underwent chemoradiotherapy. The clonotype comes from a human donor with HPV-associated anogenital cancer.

The CDR3 DNA sequence: TGTGCCAGCAGCGCCCCAAGCCGGGAGCTGTTTTTT. Protein sequence: CASSAPSRELFF. The V gene is TRBV9, the J gene TRBJ2-2; D call uncertain. The CDR3 has 12 residues. With 3 bases removed from V and 9 bases from J, the gap between germline ends came to 9 bases. Germline values: CDR1 SGDLS, CDR2 YYNGEE.